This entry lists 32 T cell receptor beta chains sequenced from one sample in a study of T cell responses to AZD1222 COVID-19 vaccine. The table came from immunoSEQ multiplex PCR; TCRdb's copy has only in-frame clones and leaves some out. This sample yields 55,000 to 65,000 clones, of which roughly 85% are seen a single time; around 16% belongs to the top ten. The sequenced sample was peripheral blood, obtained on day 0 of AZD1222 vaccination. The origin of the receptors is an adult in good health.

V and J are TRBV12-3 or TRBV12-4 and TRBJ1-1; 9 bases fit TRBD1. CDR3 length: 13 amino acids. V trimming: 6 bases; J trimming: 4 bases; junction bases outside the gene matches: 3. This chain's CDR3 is CASRQTGGTEAFF. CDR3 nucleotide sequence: TGTGCCAGCAGACAGACAGGGGGCACTGAAGCTTTCTTT.

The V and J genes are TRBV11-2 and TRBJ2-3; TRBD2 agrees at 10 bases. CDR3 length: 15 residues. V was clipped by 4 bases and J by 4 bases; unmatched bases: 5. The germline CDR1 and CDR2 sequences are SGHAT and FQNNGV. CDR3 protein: CASSSIAGGADTQYF. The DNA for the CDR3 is TGTGCCAGCAGCTCAATAGCGGGGGGTGCAGATACGCAGTATTTT.

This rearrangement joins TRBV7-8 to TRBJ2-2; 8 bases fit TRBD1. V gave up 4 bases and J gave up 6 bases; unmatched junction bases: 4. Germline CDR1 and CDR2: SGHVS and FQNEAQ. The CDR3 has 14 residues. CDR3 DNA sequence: TGTGCCAGCAGCTACGACAGGGGCTCCGGGGAGCTGTTTTTT. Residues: CASSYDRGSGELFF.

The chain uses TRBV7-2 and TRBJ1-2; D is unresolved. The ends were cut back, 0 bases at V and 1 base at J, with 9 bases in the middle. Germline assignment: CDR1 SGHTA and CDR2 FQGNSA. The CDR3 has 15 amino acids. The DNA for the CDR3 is TGTGCCAGCAGCTTAGCTTACGGAGATAACTATGGCTACACCTTC. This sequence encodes CASSLAYGDNYGYTF.

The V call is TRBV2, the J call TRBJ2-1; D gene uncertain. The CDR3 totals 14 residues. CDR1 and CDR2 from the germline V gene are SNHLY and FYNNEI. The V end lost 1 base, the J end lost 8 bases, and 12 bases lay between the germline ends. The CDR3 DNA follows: TGTGCCAGCAGTGAAGGTAGCAATCCCTATGAGCAGTTCTTC. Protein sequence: CASSEGSNPYEQFF.

The CDR3, as DNA: TGCGCCAGCAGCCAAGATCGGGCATTTTACACCGGGGAGCTGTTTTTT. Protein: CASSQDRAFYTGELFF. This chain uses TRBV4-1 with TRBJ2-2; D unresolved. The CDR3 sequence is 16 residues long. Germline values: CDR1 MGHRA, CDR2 YSYEKL. Trimming removed 0 bases from V and 3 bases from J, with 11 bases in between.

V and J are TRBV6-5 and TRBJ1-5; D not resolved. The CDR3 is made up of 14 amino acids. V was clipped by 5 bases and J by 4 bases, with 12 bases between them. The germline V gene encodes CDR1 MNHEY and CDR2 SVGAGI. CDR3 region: CASSPYYSNQPQHF. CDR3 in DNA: TGTGCCAGCAGTCCTTATTACAGTAATCAGCCCCAGCATTTT.

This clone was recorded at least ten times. CDR3 amino acids: CASSQDTRVRNTEAFF. The CDR3 DNA reads as TGCGCCAGCAGCCAAGATACCAGGGTGAGGAACACTGAAGCTTTCTTT. This sequence joins TRBV4-1 and TRBJ1-1; D possibly corresponds to TRBD1 (5 bases). Trimming stripped 0 bases from V and 1 base from J, with 12 bases between. The CDR3 is 16 amino acids. Germline CDR1 reads MGHRA; CDR2 reads YSYEKL.

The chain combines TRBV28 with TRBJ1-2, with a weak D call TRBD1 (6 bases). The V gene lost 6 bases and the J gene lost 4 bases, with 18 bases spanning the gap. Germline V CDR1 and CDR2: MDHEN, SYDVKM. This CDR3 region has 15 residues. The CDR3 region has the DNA TGTGCCAGCAGGGGAAAGGGGGAGTTTCCCTATGGCTACACCTTC. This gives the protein CASRGKGEFPYGYTF.

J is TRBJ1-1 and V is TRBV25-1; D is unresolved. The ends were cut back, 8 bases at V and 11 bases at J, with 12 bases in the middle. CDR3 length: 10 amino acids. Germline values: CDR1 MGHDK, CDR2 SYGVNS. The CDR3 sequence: CASGELEAFF. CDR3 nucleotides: TGTGCCAGCGGGGAGTTAGAGGCTTTCTTT.

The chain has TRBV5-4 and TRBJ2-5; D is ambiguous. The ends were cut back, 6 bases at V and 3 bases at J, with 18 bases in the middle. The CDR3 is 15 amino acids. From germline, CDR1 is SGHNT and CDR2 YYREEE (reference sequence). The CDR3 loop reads CASTVSAGTKETQYF. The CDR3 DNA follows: TGTGCCAGCACCGTCTCTGCAGGTACTAAAGAGACCCAGTACTTC.

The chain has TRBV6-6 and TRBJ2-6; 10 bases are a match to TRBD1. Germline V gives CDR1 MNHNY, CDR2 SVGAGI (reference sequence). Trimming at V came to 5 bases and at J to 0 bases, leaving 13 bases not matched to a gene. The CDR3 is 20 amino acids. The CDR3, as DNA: TGTGCCAGCAGTCGGGGACAGGGGCGTTCGGTATACTCTGGGGCCAACGTCCTGACTTTC. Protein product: CASSRGQGRSVYSGANVLTF.

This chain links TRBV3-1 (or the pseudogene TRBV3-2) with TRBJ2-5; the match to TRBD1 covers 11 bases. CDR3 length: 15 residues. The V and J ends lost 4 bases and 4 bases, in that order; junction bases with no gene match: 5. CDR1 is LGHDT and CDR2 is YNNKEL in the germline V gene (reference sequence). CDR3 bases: TGTGCCAGCAGCCGCCGGACAGGGGGCTTAGAGACCCAGTACTTC. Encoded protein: CASSRRTGGLETQYF.

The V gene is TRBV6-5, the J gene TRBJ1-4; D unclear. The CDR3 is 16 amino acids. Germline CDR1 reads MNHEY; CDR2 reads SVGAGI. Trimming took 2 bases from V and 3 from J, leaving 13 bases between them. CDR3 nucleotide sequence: TGTGCCAGCAGTTACAATACCGGGCCCTCTAATGAAAAACTGTTTTTT. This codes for CASSYNTGPSNEKLFF.

The CDR3 spells CASSKTGTGLHEQFF. DNA of the CDR3: TGTGCCAGCAGTAAAACCGGGACAGGGCTTCATGAGCAGTTCTTC. This chain links TRBV27 with TRBJ2-1; 9 positions match TRBD1. Germline-derived CDR1 and CDR2 are MNHEY and SMNVEV (reference sequence). The junction had 10 bases not matched to a gene; V was cut back by 5 bases and J by 8 bases. The CDR3 consists of 15 residues.

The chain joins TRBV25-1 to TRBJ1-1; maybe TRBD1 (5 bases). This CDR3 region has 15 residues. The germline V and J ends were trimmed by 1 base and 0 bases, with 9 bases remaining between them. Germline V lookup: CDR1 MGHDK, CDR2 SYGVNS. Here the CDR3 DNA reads TGTGCCAGCAGTGAATGGGGGAGCATGAACACTGAAGCTTTCTTT. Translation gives CASSEWGSMNTEAFF. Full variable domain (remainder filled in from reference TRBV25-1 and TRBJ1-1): EADIYQTPRYLVIGTGKKITLECSQTMGHDKMYWYQQDPGMELHLIHYSYGVNSTEKGDLSSESTVSRIRTEHFPLTLESARPSHTSQYLCASSEWGSMNTEAFFGQGTRLTVV.

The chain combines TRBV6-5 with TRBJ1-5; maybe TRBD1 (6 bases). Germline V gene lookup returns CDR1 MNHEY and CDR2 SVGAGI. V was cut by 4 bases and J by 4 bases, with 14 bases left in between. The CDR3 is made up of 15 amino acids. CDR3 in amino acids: CASSSTGQANQPQHF. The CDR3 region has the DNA TGTGCCAGCAGTTCGACAGGCCAAGCGAATCAGCCCCAGCATTTT.

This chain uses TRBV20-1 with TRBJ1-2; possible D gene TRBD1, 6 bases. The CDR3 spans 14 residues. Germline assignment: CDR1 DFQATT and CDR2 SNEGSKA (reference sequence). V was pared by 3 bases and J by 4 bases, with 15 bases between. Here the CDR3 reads CSASPRGEGYGYTF. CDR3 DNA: TGCAGTGCTAGTCCCAGGGGCGAAGGCTATGGCTACACCTTC.

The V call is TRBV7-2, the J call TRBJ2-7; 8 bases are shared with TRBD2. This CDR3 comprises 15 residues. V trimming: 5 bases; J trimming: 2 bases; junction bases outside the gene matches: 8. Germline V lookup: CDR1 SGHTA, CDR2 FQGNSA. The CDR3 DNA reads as TGTGCCAGCAGCCCTGGGACTAGTACAACCTACGAGCAGTACTTC. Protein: CASSPGTSTTYEQYF.

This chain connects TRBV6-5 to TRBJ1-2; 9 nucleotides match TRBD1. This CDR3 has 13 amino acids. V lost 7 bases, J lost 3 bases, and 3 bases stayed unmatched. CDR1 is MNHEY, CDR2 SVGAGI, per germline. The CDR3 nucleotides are TGTGCCAGCACCCGGGACAGGGACTATGGCTACACCTTC. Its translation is CASTRDRDYGYTF.

The CDR3 nucleotides are TGTGCCACCAGTGAGGACTACTATGGCTACACCTTC. This codes for CATSEDYYGYTF. The chain has TRBV24-1 and TRBJ1-2, with D unclear. Germline lookup yields CDR1 KGHDR and CDR2 SFDVKD. The V and J ends lost 4 bases and 3 bases respectively, with 5 bases between them. The CDR3 is 12 amino acids.

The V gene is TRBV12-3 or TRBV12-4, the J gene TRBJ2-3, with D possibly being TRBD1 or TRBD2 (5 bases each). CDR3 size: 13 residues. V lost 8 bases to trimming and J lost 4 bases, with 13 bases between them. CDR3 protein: CASFQGSADTQYF. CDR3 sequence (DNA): TGTGCCAGCTTTCAGGGTAGCGCAGATACGCAGTATTTT.

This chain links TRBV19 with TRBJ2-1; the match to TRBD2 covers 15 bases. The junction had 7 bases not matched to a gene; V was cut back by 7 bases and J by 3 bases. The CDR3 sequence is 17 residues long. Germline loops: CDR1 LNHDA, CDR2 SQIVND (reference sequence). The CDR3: CASMGLAGGSHYNEQFF. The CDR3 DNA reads TGTGCCAGTATGGGACTAGCGGGGGGATCCCACTACAATGAGCAGTTCTTC.

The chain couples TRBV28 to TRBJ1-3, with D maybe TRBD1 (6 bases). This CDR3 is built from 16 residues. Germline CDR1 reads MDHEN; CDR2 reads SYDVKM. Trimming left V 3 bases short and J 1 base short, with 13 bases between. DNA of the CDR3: TGTGCCAGCAGTTTCGGGCCCGGGACATCTGGAAACACCATATATTTT. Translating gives CASSFGPGTSGNTIYF.

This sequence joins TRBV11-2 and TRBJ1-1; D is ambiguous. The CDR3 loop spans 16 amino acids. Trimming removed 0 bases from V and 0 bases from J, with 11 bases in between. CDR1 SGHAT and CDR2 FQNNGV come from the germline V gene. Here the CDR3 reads CASSLDLGRLNTEAFF. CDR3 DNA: TGTGCCAGCAGCTTAGATCTTGGACGGCTGAACACTGAAGCTTTCTTT.

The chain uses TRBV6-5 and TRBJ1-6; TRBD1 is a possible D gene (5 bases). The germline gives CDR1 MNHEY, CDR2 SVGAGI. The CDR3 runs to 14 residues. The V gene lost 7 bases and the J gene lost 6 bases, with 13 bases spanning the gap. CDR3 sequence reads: CASKLGPLNSPLHF. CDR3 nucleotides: TGTGCCAGCAAATTGGGACCTCTTAATTCACCCCTCCACTTT.

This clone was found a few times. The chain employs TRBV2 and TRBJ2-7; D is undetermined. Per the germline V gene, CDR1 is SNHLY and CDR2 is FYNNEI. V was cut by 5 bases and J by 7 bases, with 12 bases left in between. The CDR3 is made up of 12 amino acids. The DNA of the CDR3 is TGTGCCAGCAGTCGCGCAGGTTGGGAGCAGTACTTC. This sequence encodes CASSRAGWEQYF.

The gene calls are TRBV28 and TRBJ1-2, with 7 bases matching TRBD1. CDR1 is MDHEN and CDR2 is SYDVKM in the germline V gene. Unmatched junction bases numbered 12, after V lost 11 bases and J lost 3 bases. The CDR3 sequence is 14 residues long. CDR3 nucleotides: TGTGCCTGCGAGTGGGGCAGGGGGGACTATGGCTACACCTTC. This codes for CACEWGRGDYGYTF.

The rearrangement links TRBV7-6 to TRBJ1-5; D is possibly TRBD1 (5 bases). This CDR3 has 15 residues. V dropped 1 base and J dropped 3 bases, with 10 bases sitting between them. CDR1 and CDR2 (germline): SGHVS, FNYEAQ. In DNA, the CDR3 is TGTGCCAGCAGCTTAGGTCCAGGGCCCAATCAGCCCCAGCATTTT. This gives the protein CASSLGPGPNQPQHF.

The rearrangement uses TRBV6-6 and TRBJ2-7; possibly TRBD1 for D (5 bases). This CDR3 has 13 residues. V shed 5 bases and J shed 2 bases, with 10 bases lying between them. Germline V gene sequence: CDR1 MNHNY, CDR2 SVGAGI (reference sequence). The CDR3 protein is CASSQGFAYEQYF. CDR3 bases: TGTGCCAGCAGTCAGGGTTTCGCCTACGAGCAGTACTTC.

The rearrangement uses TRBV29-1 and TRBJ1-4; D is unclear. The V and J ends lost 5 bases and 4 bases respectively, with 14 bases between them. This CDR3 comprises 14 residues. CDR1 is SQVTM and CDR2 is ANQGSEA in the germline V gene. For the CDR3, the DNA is TGCAGCGTTTCTTACGGGAGTTTTAATGAAAAACTGTTTTTT. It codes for CSVSYGSFNEKLFF.

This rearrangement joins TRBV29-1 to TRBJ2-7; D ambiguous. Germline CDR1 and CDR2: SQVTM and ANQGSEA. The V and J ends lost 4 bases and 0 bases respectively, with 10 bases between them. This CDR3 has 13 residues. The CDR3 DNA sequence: TGCAGCGTTGTGGGGTTTAGCTCCTACGAGCAGTACTTC. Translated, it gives CSVVGFSSYEQYF.